This T cell receptor beta chain was obtained from a study of read filtering for tumor transcriptome and immune sequencing. Overall study context: The cohort had about 16 men and approximately 13 women aged about 45 to 90, mean roughly 66 years. R-ISS stage counts were 8 or 9 for I, about 15 for II, about seven for III.

The CDR3 is 14 residues long. The germline gives CDR1 MNHEY, CDR2 SVGEGT. The library was built from 400 ng RNA with molecular barcoded adaptors for alpha/delta and beta/gamma chains. TCRdb recomputed calls from the reads with MiXCR, one row per CDR3 protein. Here the sample spans about 47,000 distinct CDR3 sequences, about 12% being singletons. This TCR was recovered from a donor at least 40 years old with multiple myeloma. The chain uses TRBV6-2 or TRBV6-3 and TRBJ1-5; D not resolved. Sequencing input: a population of CD138-negative cells sorted from bone marrow. The CDR3 reads CVCSESVGHQPQHF. The CDR3 DNA reads TGTGTCTGCAGCGAGTCCGTAGGGCATCAGCCCCAGCATTTT.